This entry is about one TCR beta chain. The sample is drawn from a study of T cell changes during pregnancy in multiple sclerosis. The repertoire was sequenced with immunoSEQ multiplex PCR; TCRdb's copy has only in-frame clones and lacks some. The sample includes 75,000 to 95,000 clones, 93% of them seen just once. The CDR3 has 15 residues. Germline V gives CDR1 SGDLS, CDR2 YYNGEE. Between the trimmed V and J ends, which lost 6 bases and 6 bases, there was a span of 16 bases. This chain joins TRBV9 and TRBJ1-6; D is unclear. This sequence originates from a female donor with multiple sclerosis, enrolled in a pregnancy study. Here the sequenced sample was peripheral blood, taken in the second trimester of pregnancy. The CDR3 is CASTPVGGSNSPLHF. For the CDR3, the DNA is TGTGCCAGCACCCCCGTCGGAGGGTCTAATTCACCCCTCCACTTT.